The rows below give T cell receptor beta chains drawn from one sample of a study of beta chain features in type 1 diabetes. Clones were read by immunoSEQ multiplex PCR, and TCRdb kept only the in-frame ones, dropping some. The data show a few hundred thousand clones, with around 13% seen just once and 0.035% to 0.04% held by the top ten. Sequencing was performed on naive CD4+ T cells from blood. Receptors originate from a young man in good health. Both conserved end residues are part of each CDR3. D genes are given only for firm matches. For some rows the clone size is stated as once, few or many, or as a class when expanded; others skip it.

J gene: TRBJ2-5; clone size: few; D gene: TRBD1; V gene: TRBV5-4; CDR3 DNA: TGTGCCAGCAGCCCCAGGGGGCCCAGGGAGACCCAGTACTTC; CDR3 protein: CASSPRGPRETQYF
J gene: TRBJ2-5; clone size: few; D gene: NA; V gene: TRBV7-2; CDR3 DNA: TGTGCCAGCAGCTCCATCGGCAATCTACAAGAGACCCAGTACTTC; CDR3 protein: CASSSIGNLQETQYF
J gene: TRBJ2-7; clone size: few; D gene: NA; V gene: TRBV20-1; CDR3 DNA: TGCAGTGCTCATCATAGCGAGCAGTACTTC; CDR3 protein: CSAHHSEQYF
J gene: TRBJ2-2; clone size: few; D gene: TRBD2; V gene: TRBV30; CDR3 DNA: TGTGCCTGGACGTCTAGCGGGACGAACACCGGGGAGCTGTTTTTT; CDR3 protein: CAWTSSGTNTGELFF
J gene: TRBJ2-1; clone size: NA; D gene: NA; V gene: TRBV7-9; CDR3 DNA: TGTGCCAGCAGCCCAGTCTCGGGCAATGAGCAGTTCTTC; CDR3 protein: CASSPVSGNEQFF
J gene: TRBJ2-7; clone size: once; D gene: TRBD2; V gene: TRBV7-2; CDR3 DNA: TGTGCCAGCAGCGTCACACTAGCGGGGGCTCTGGAGCAGTACTTC; CDR3 protein: CASSVTLAGALEQYF
J gene: TRBJ2-3; clone size: few; D gene: NA; V gene: TRBV5-4; CDR3 DNA: TGTGCCAGCAGCTCGAGAGACAAAGTTTTGATGAATACGCAGTATTTT; CDR3 protein: CASSSRDKVLMNTQYF
J gene: TRBJ1-1; clone size: NA; D gene: NA; V gene: TRBV7-9; CDR3 DNA: TGTGCCAGCAGCTTATTAGGGAAGGCTGAAGCTTTCTTT; CDR3 protein: CASSLLGKAEAFF
J gene: TRBJ2-2; clone size: few; D gene: NA; V gene: TRBV29-1; CDR3 DNA: TGCAGCGTTGATGAGACAGGCATAACCGGGGAGCTGTTTTTT; CDR3 protein: CSVDETGITGELFF
J gene: TRBJ2-7; clone size: NA; D gene: NA; V gene: TRBV6-5; CDR3 DNA: TGTGCCAGCAGTCAGGGACCAAAGGCCTCCGAGCAGTACTTC; CDR3 protein: CASSQGPKASEQYF
J gene: TRBJ2-6; clone size: NA; D gene: NA; V gene: TRBV27; CDR3 DNA: TGTGCCAGCTCGGTTGCCGGGGCCAACGTCCTGACTTTC; CDR3 protein: CASSVAGANVLTF
J gene: TRBJ2-2; clone size: NA; D gene: NA; V gene: TRBV14; CDR3 DNA: TGTGCCAGCAGAGGGGTGACCGGGGAGCTGTTTTTT; CDR3 protein: CASRGVTGELFF
J gene: TRBJ1-5; clone size: few; D gene: NA; V gene: TRBV6-5; CDR3 DNA: TGTGCCAGCAGGAGGGAGCGGGATCAGCCCCAGCATTTT; CDR3 protein: CASRRERDQPQHF
J gene: TRBJ2-5; clone size: NA; D gene: NA; V gene: TRBV7-8; CDR3 DNA: TGTGCCAGCAGCTTAGATCGACAGCACCAAGAGACCCAGTACTTC; CDR3 protein: CASSLDRQHQETQYF
J gene: TRBJ2-5; clone size: few; D gene: NA; V gene: TRBV4-3; CDR3 DNA: TGCGCCAGCAGCCAAGATCTCCGGGAAGCCCAGTACTTC; CDR3 protein: CASSQDLREAQYF
J gene: TRBJ2-5; clone size: many; D gene: NA; V gene: TRBV5-1; CDR3 DNA: TGCGCCAGCAGCTTGGCAGAGACCCAGTACTTC; CDR3 protein: CASSLAETQYF
J gene: TRBJ2-3; clone size: NA; D gene: NA; V gene: TRBV5-1; CDR3 DNA: TGCGCCAGCAGCGGTCGAGGACCGGCGGGCGATACGCAGTATTTT; CDR3 protein: CASSGRGPAGDTQYF
J gene: TRBJ2-7; clone size: NA; D gene: NA; V gene: TRBV27; CDR3 DNA: TGTGCCAGCAGGGGGGCTCCCAGCGAGCAGTACTTC; CDR3 protein: CASRGAPSEQYF
J gene: TRBJ1-1; clone size: few; D gene: NA; V gene: TRBV20-1; CDR3 DNA: TGCAGTGCTAGGTCACCAGGCGGGGCTTTCTTT; CDR3 protein: CSARSPGGAFF
J gene: TRBJ2-7; clone size: NA; D gene: NA; V gene: TRBV9; CDR3 DNA: TGTGCCAGCAGCGCCCTGCTGGAGGGCCCCACCTACGAGCAGTACTTC; CDR3 protein: CASSALLEGPTYEQYF
J gene: TRBJ2-7; clone size: NA; D gene: NA; V gene: TRBV18; CDR3 DNA: TGTGCCAGCTCACCGCCCGGGGGCGAGCAGTACTTC; CDR3 protein: CASSPPGGEQYF
J gene: TRBJ2-5; clone size: NA; D gene: TRBD1; V gene: TRBV5-1; CDR3 DNA: TGCGCCAGCAAACGGGACAGCCAAGAGACCCAGTACTTC; CDR3 protein: CASKRDSQETQYF
J gene: TRBJ1-4; clone size: NA; D gene: NA; V gene: TRBV15; CDR3 DNA: TGTGCCACCAGCGACTCCTATGAAAAACTGTTTTTT; CDR3 protein: CATSDSYEKLFF
J gene: TRBJ2-2; clone size: NA; D gene: NA; V gene: TRBV6-5; CDR3 DNA: TGTGCCAGCAGTTACCTTCTCACCGGGGAGCTGTTTTTT; CDR3 protein: CASSYLLTGELFF
J gene: TRBJ1-6; clone size: once; D gene: TRBD1; V gene: TRBV6-5; CDR3 DNA: TGTGCCAGCAGCCGACAGGGAGGGCTAATTTCACCCCTCCACTTT; CDR3 protein: CASSRQGGLISPLHF
J gene: TRBJ1-1; clone size: NA; D gene: NA; V gene: TRBV5-4; CDR3 DNA: TGTGCCAGCAGCTTCCAGTACACTGAAGCTTTCTTT; CDR3 protein: CASSFQYTEAFF
J gene: TRBJ2-6; clone size: NA; D gene: NA; V gene: TRBV4-1; CDR3 DNA: TGCGCCAGCAGCCAAACCCCGGAGGGGGTGCGAGGGGCCAACGTCCTGACTTTC; CDR3 protein: CASSQTPEGVRGANVLTF
J gene: TRBJ2-3; clone size: few; D gene: NA; V gene: TRBV7-3; CDR3 DNA: TGTGCCAGCAGCTCGGGAACTAGCACAGATACGCAGTATTTT; CDR3 protein: CASSSGTSTDTQYF
J gene: TRBJ2-5; clone size: NA; D gene: TRBD2; V gene: TRBV5-1; CDR3 DNA: TGCGCCAGCAGCCCCGGGACTAGCGGGATGGTGACCCAGTACTTC; CDR3 protein: CASSPGTSGMVTQYF
J gene: TRBJ2-1; clone size: few; D gene: NA; V gene: TRBV18; CDR3 DNA: TGTGCCAGCTCACCTTTAGCTCTCGCCCATGAGCAGTTCTTC; CDR3 protein: CASSPLALAHEQFF
J gene: TRBJ2-5; clone size: NA; D gene: NA; V gene: TRBV18; CDR3 DNA: TGTGCCAGCTCATTTTCTGGGGGCCTTCAAGAGACCCAGTACTTC; CDR3 protein: CASSFSGGLQETQYF
J gene: TRBJ2-6; clone size: NA; D gene: TRBD1; V gene: TRBV4-1; CDR3 DNA: TGCGCCAGCAGCCCAGCAACAGGGGGAACTGGGGCCAACGTCCTGACTTTC; CDR3 protein: CASSPATGGTGANVLTF
J gene: TRBJ2-1; clone size: NA; D gene: NA; V gene: TRBV29-1; CDR3 DNA: TGCAGCGTTGACCGTGGCGGGAATGAGCAGTTCTTC; CDR3 protein: CSVDRGGNEQFF
J gene: TRBJ1-2; clone size: NA; D gene: NA; V gene: TRBV9; CDR3 DNA: TGTGCCAGCAGCGTAGTCGGGGCAGGCACCGGCTACACCTTC; CDR3 protein: CASSVVGAGTGYTF
J gene: TRBJ1-1; clone size: few; D gene: NA; V gene: TRBV29-1; CDR3 DNA: TGCAGCGTTGAAGTCCTCCTGGCTGAAGCTTTCTTT; CDR3 protein: CSVEVLLAEAFF
J gene: TRBJ2-5; clone size: NA; D gene: TRBD1; V gene: TRBV27; CDR3 DNA: TGTGCCAGCAGTTCTTTAGGACAGGGCTATAAAGAGACCCAGTACTTC; CDR3 protein: CASSSLGQGYKETQYF
J gene: TRBJ2-2; clone size: few; D gene: NA; V gene: TRBV29-1; CDR3 DNA: TGCAGCGGTTTGGCCCTTTTCACCGGGGAGCTGTTTTTT; CDR3 protein: CSGLALFTGELFF
J gene: TRBJ2-2; clone size: NA; D gene: NA; V gene: TRBV9; CDR3 DNA: TGTGCCAGCAGCGTACGACAGAAGAACACCGGGGAGCTGTTTTTT; CDR3 protein: CASSVRQKNTGELFF
J gene: TRBJ1-6; clone size: NA; D gene: NA; V gene: TRBV6-6; CDR3 DNA: TGTGCCAGCAGCCCATCTGTCTCCTATAATTCACCCCTCCACTTT; CDR3 protein: CASSPSVSYNSPLHF
J gene: TRBJ2-1; clone size: few; D gene: NA; V gene: TRBV6-5; CDR3 DNA: TGTGCCAGCAGTTACCGTTCGGCTAGCAGGGTTAATGAGCAGTTCTTC; CDR3 protein: CASSYRSASRVNEQFF
J gene: TRBJ2-7; clone size: few; D gene: NA; V gene: TRBV25-1; CDR3 DNA: TGTGCCAGCAGCCCTATCACTGGGGGGAACTCCTACGAGCAGTACTTC; CDR3 protein: CASSPITGGNSYEQYF
J gene: TRBJ2-3; clone size: few; D gene: NA; V gene: TRBV5-6; CDR3 DNA: TGTGCCAGCAGCCCCCGACGTGGGGTTAGGACAGATACGCAGTATTTT; CDR3 protein: CASSPRRGVRTDTQYF
J gene: TRBJ2-1; clone size: few; D gene: NA; V gene: TRBV6-5; CDR3 DNA: TGTGCCAGCAGTGACGGGGATGAGCAGTTCTTC; CDR3 protein: CASSDGDEQFF
J gene: TRBJ2-2; clone size: NA; D gene: NA; V gene: TRBV2; CDR3 DNA: TGTGCCAGCAAATCGGCGGCGAACACCGGGGAGCTGTTTTTT; CDR3 protein: CASKSAANTGELFF
J gene: TRBJ2-7; clone size: NA; D gene: NA; V gene: TRBV15; CDR3 DNA: TGTGCCACCAGCAGAGACGGCGGGCAGGGTAGTGAGCAGTACTTC; CDR3 protein: CATSRDGGQGSEQYF
J gene: TRBJ1-3; clone size: NA; D gene: NA; V gene: TRBV6-6; CDR3 DNA: TGTGCCAGCAGTCCCGAAACCTCTGGAAACACCATATATTTT; CDR3 protein: CASSPETSGNTIYF
J gene: TRBJ1-3; clone size: few; D gene: TRBD1; V gene: TRBV25-1; CDR3 DNA: TGTGCCAGCACAGGGACAGCTGGAAACACCATATATTTT; CDR3 protein: CASTGTAGNTIYF
J gene: TRBJ2-3; clone size: few; D gene: TRBD1; V gene: TRBV10-3; CDR3 DNA: TGTGCCATCACTGATTCTCGGGCGACAGGGACAGATACGCAGTATTTT; CDR3 protein: CAITDSRATGTDTQYF
J gene: TRBJ2-3; clone size: few; D gene: NA; V gene: TRBV18; CDR3 DNA: TGTGCCAGCTCACCACGGTGGGGTTCCGCAGATACGCAGTATTTT; CDR3 protein: CASSPRWGSADTQYF
J gene: TRBJ1-2; clone size: NA; D gene: NA; V gene: TRBV9; CDR3 DNA: TGTGCCAGCAGCGCACCGGGAGCTAACTATGGCTACACCTTC; CDR3 protein: CASSAPGANYGYTF
J gene: TRBJ1-1; clone size: NA; D gene: NA; V gene: TRBV2; CDR3 DNA: TGTGCCAGCGGACGCCGGGAGGATGAAGCTTTCTTT; CDR3 protein: CASGRREDEAFF
J gene: TRBJ2-1; clone size: NA; D gene: NA; V gene: TRBV7-7; CDR3 DNA: TGTGCTAGCAGCCAGGACTCTTCTTACAATGAGCAGTTCTTC; CDR3 protein: CASSQDSSYNEQFF
J gene: TRBJ2-5; clone size: few; D gene: NA; V gene: TRBV25-1; CDR3 DNA: TGTGCCAGCAGTGAGGAGACCCAGTACTTC; CDR3 protein: CASSEETQYF